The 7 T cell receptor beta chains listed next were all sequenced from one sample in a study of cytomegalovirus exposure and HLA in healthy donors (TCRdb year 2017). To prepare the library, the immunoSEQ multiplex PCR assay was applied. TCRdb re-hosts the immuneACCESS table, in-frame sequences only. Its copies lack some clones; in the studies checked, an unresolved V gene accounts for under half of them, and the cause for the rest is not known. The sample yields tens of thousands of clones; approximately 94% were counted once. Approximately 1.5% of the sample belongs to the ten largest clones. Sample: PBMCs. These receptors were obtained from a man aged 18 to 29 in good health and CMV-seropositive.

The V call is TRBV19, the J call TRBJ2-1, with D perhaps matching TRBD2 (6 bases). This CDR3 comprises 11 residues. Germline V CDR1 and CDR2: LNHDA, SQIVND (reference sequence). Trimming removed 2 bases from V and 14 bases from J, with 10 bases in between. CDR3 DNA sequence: TGTGCCAGTAGTATACCTTCGGGAGAGTTCTTC. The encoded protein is CASSIPSGEFF.

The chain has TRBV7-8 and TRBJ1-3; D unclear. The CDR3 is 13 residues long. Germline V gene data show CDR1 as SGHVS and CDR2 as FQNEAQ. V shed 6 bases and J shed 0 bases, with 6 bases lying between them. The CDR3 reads CASRESSGNTIYF. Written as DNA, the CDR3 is TGTGCCAGCAGAGAGAGCTCTGGAAACACCATATATTTT. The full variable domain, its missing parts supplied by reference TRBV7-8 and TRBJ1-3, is GAGVSQSPRYKVAKRGQDVALRCDPISGHVSLFWYQQALGQGPEFLTYFQNEAQLDKSGLPSDRFFAERPEGSVSTLKIQRTQQEDSAVYLCASRESSGNTIYFGEGSWLTVV.

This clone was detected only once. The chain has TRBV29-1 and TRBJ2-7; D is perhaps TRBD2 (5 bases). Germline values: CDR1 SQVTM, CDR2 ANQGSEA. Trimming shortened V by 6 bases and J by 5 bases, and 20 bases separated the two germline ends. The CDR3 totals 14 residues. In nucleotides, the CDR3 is TGCAGCGTCGGATCCGGGCTAGCCAGCCACGAGCAGTACTTC. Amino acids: CSVGSGLASHEQYF.

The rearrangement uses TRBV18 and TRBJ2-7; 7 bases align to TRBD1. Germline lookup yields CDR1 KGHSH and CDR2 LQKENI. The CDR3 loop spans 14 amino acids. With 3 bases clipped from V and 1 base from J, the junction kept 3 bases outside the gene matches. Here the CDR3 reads CASSPTGISYEQYF. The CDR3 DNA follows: TGTGCCAGCTCACCGACAGGGATTTCCTACGAGCAGTACTTC.

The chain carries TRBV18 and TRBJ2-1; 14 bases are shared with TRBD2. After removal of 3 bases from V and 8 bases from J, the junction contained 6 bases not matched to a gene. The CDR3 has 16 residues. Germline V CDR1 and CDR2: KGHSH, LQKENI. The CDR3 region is CASSPGLAGAADEQFF. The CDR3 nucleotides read TGTGCCAGCTCACCGGGACTAGCGGGAGCGGCGGATGAGCAGTTCTTC.

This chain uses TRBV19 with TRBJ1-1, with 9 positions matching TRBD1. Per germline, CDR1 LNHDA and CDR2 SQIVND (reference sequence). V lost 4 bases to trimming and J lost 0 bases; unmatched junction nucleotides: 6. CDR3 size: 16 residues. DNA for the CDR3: TGTGCCAGTAGTAGGGTACGGGACAGGGTGAACACTGAAGCTTTCTTT. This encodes CASSRVRDRVNTEAFF.

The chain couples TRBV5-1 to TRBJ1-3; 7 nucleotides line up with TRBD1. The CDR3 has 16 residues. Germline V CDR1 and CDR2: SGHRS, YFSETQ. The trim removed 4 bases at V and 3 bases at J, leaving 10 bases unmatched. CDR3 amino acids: CASSTRQGKGGNTIYF. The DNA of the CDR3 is TGCGCCAGCAGCACAAGACAGGGAAAGGGTGGAAACACCATATATTTT.